This section outlines one TCR beta chain sequence together with its context. What it binds is unknown. Random-hexamer reverse transcription was applied to 0.5 to 1 ug RNA. TCRdb redid the calling of the immunoSEQ multiplex PCR reads with MiXCR, one entry per CDR3 protein. Here the sample spans about 80,000 distinct CDR3 sequences, 94% being singletons. V was cut by 5 bases and J by 10 bases, with 15 bases left in between. CDR1 SGHVS and CDR2 FNYEAQ come from the germline V gene. The CDR3 contains 12 residues. The entry originates in a study of CD8 T cells in Susac syndrome. Study conclusions and caveats: By the study's own acknowledgment, its TCR sequencing and HLA analysis included relatively few individuals.

The authors sequenced TCR beta from blood CD8+ and CD4+ T cells. V and J are TRBV7-6 and TRBJ2-7; a possible D gene is TRBD1 (5 bases). The source is a human donor in good health. Sequenced sample: CD8+ T cells from PBMCs. The CDR3 bases are TGTGCCAGCAGCCTGCGAAGGGGTGTACAGTACTTC. Translation gives CASSLRRGVQYF.